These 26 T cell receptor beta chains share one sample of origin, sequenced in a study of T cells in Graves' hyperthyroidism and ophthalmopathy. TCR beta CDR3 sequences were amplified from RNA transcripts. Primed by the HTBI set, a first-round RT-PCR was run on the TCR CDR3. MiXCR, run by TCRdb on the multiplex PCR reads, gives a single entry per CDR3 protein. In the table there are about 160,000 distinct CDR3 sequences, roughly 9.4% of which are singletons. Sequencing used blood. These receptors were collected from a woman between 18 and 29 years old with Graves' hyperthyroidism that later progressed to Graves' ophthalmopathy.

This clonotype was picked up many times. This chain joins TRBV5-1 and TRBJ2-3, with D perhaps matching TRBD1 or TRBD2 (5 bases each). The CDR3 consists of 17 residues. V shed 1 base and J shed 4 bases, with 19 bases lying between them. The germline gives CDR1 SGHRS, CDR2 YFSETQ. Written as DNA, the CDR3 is TGCGCCAGCAGCTTGTCGTGGGGGAGCGGACTTTCAGATACGCAGTATTTT. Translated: CASSLSWGSGLSDTQYF.

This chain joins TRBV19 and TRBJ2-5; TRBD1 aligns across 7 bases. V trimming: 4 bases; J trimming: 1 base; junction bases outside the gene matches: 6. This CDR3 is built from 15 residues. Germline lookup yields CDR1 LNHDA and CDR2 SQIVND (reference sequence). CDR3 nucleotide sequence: TGTGCCAGTAGTAGCTGGGACAGCTCCCAAGAGACCCAGTACTTC. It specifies CASSSWDSSQETQYF.

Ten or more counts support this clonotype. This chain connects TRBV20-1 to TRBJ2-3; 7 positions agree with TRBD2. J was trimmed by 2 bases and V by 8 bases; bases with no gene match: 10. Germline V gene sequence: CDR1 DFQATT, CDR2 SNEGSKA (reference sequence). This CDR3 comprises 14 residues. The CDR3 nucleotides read TGCAGTACCAAGGGGCGGGAGTACACAGATACGCAGTATTTT. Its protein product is CSTKGREYTDTQYF.

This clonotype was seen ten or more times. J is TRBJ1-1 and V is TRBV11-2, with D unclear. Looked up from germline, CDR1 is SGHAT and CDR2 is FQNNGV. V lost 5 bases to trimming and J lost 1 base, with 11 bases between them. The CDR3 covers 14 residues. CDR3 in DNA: TGTGCCAGCAGCCCTAACCGACAGAACACTGAAGCTTTCTTT. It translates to CASSPNRQNTEAFF.

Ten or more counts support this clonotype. The CDR3 is CASSRGTGGSGTEAFF. Here the CDR3 DNA reads TGTGCCAGCAGTCGGGGGACAGGGGGCTCGGGCACTGAAGCTTTCTTT. V and J are TRBV27 and TRBJ1-1; TRBD1 agrees at 12 bases. J gave up 4 bases and V 5 bases, and 8 bases lay outside the gene matches. This CDR3 spans 16 amino acids. In germline, CDR1 is MNHEY, CDR2 SMNVEV (reference sequence).

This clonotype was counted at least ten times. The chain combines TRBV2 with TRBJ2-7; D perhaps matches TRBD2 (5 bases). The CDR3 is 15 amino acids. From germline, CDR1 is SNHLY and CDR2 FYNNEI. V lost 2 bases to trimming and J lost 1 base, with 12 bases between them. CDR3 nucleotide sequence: TGTGCCAGCAGTGAACGGACTTTCGATTCCTACGAGCAGTACTTC. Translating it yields CASSERTFDSYEQYF. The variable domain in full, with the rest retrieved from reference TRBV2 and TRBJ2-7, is EPEVTQTPSHQVTQMGQEVILRCVPISNHLYFYWYRQILGQKVEFLVSFYNNEISEKSEIFDDQFSVERPDGSNFTLKIRSTKLEDSAMYFCASSERTFDSYEQYFGPGTRLTVT.

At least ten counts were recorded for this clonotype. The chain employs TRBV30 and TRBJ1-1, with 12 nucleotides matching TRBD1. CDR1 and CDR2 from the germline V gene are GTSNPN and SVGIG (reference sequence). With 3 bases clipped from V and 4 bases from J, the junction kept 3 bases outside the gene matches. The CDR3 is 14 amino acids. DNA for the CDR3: TGTGCCTGGAGGGGACAGGGGGCAAGCACTGAAGCTTTCTTT. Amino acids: CAWRGQGASTEAFF.

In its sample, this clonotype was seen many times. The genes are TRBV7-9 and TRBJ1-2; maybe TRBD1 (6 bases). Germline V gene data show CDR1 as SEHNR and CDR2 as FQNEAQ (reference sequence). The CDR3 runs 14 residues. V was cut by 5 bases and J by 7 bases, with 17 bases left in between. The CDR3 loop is CASSPPTGFLGYTF. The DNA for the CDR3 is TGTGCCAGCAGCCCACCCACAGGGTTTCTTGGCTACACCTTC.

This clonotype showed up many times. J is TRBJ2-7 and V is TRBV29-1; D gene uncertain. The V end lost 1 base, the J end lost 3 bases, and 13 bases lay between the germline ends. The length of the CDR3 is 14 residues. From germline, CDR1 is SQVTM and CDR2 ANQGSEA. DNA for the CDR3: TGCAGCGTTGAAGGAGGAGTTCCCGGCTACGAGCAGTACTTC. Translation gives CSVEGGVPGYEQYF.

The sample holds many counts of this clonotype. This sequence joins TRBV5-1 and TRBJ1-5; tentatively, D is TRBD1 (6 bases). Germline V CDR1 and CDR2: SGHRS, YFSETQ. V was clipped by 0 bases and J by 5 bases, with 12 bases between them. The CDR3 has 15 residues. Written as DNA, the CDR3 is TGCGCCAGCAGCTTGGATGGGGGCGCAGATCAGCCCCAGCATTTT. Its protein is CASSLDGGADQPQHF.

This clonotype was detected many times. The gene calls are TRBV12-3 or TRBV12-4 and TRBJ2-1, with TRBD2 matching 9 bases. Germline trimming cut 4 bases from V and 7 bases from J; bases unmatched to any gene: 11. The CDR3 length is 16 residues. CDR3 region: CASSSTGLANLNEQFF. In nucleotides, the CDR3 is TGTGCCAGCAGTTCGACGGGACTAGCTAATCTTAATGAGCAGTTCTTC.

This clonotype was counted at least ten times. CDR3 in amino acids: CASSLDRGSYNEQFF. CDR3 bases: TGTGCCAGCAGTCTTGACAGGGGCTCCTACAATGAGCAGTTCTTC. The chain recombines TRBV2 with TRBJ2-1; TRBD1 matches at 8 bases. The CDR3 totals 15 residues. CDR1 SNHLY and CDR2 FYNNEI come from the germline V gene. The V and J ends lost 5 bases and 0 bases, in that order; junction bases with no gene match: 3.

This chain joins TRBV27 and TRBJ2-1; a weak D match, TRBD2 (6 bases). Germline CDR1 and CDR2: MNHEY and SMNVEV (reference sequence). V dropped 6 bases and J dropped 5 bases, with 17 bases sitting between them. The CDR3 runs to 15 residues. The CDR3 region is CASRNLAAGNNEQFF. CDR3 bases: TGTGCCAGCAGAAACTTAGCGGCTGGAAACAATGAGCAGTTCTTC.

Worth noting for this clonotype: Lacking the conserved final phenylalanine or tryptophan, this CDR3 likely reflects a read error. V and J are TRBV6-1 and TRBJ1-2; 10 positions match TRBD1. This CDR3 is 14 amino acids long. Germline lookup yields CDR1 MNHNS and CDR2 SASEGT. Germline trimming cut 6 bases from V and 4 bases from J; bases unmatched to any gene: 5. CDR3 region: CASRRTGGGYGYTL. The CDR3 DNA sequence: TGTGCCAGCAGAAGGACAGGGGGAGGCTATGGCTACACCCTC.

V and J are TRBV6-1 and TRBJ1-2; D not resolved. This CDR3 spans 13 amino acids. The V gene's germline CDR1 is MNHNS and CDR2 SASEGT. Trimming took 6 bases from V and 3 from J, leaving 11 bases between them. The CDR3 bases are TGTGCCAGCAGGGCGGGGATTCACTATGGCTACACCTTC. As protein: CASRAGIHYGYTF.

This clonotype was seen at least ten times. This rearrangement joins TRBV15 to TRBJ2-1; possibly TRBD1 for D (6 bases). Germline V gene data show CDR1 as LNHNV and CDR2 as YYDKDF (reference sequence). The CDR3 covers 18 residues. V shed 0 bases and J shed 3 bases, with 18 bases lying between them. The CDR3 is CATSRDYSGQNVYNEQFF. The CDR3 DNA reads TGTGCCACCAGCAGAGATTATTCTGGACAGAACGTCTACAATGAGCAGTTCTTC.

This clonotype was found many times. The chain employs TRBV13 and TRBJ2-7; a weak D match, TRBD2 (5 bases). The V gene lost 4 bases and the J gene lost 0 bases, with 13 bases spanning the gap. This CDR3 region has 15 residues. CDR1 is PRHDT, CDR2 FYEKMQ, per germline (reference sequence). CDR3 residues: CASSSRTRSSYEQYF. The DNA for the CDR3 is TGTGCCAGCAGCTCCCGGACTCGGAGCTCCTACGAGCAGTACTTC.

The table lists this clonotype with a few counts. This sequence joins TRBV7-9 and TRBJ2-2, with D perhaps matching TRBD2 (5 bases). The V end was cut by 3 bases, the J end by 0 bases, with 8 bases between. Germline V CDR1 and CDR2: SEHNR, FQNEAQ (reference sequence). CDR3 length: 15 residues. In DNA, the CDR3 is TGTGCCAGCAGCTTGTGGGAGACGAACACCGGGGAGCTGTTTTTT. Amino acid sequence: CASSLWETNTGELFF.

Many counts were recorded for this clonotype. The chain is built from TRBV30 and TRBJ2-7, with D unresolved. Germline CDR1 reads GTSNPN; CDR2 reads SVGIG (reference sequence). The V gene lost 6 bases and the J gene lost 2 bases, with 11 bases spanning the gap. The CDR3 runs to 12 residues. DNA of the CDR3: TGTGCCTGCGCACGGCGCGCCTACGAGCAGTACTTC. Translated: CACARRAYEQYF.

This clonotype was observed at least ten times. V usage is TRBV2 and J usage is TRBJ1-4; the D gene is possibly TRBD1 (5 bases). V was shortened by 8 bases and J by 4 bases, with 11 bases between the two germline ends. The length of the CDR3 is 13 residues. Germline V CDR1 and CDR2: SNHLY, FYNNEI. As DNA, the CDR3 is TGTGCCAGCGTAGACAGAGTTAATGAAAAACTGTTTTTT. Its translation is CASVDRVNEKLFF.

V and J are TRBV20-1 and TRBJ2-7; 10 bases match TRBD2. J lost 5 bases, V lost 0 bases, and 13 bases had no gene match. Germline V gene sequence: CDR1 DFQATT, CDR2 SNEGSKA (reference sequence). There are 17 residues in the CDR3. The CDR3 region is CSARDEGWTSGRDEQYF. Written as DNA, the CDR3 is TGCAGTGCTAGAGATGAGGGATGGACTAGCGGTCGGGACGAGCAGTACTTC.

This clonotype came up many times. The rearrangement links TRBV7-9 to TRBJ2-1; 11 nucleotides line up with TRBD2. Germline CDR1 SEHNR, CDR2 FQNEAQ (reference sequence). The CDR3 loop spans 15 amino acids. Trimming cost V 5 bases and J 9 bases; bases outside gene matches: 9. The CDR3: CASSTRTSGPVEQFF. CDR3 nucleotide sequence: TGTGCCAGCAGCACCAGGACTAGCGGGCCCGTTGAGCAGTTCTTC.

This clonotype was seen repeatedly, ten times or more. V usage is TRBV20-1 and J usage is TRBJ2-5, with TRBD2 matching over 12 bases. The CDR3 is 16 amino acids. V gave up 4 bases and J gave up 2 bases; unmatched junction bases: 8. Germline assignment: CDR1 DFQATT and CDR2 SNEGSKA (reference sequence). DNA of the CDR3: TGCAGTGCTACAAAAACTGGACTAGCGGGACAAGAGACCCAGTACTTC. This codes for CSATKTGLAGQETQYF.

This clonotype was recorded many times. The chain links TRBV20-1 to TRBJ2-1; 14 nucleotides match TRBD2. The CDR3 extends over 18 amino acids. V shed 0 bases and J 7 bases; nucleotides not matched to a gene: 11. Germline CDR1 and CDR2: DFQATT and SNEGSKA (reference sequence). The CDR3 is CSARDPKGLAGGINEQFF. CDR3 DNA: TGCAGTGCTAGAGACCCGAAAGGACTAGCGGGAGGAATAAATGAGCAGTTCTTC.

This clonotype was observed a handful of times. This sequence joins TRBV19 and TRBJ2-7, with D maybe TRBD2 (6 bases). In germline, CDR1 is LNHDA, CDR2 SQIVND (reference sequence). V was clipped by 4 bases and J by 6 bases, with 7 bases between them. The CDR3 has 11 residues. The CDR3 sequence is CASSRGVEQYF. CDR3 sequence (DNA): TGTGCCAGTAGTAGGGGGGTCGAGCAGTACTTC.

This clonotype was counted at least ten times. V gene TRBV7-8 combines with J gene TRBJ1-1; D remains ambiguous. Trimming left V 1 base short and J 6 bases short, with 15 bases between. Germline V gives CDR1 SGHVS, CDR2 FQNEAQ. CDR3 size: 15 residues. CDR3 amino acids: CASSLETGKRAEAFF. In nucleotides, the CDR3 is TGTGCCAGCAGCTTAGAGACCGGTAAGAGGGCTGAAGCTTTCTTT.